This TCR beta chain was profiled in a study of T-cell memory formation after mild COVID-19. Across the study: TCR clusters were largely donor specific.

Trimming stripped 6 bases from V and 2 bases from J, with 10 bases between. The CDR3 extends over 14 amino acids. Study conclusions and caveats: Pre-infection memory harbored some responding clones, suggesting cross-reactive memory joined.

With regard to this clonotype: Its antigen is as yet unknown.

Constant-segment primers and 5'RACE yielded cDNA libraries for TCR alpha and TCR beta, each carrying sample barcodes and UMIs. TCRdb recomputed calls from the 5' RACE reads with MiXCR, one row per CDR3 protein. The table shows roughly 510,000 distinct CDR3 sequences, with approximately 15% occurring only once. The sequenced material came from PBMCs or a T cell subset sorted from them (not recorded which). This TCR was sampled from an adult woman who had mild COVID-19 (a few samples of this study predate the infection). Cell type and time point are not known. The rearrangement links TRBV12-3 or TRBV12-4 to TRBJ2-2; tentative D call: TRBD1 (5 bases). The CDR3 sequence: CASRTTVNTGELFF. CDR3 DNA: TGTGCCAGCAGAACGACAGTAAACACCGGGGAGCTGTTTTTT.